The 5 T cell receptor beta chains below come from one sample, sequenced in a study of a mutant IDH1 vaccine in newly diagnosed glioma. These receptors lack a known antigen. The protocol was immunoSEQ multiplex PCR, while the TCRdb copy is restricted to in-frame clones and leaves out a portion. The sample has around 56,000 clones, approximately 78% seen once. Time point in this sample: week 23, last vaccination. Vaccination used 300 ug of mutant IDH1 20-mer peptide per dose, with topical imiquimod. Specimen: PBMCs, collected from a glioma patient whose treatment included an IDH1 peptide vaccine. Receptor source: a middle-aged woman with glioma. Some clones in this sample may be carry-over from other donors' samples.

This chain uses TRBV10-3 with TRBJ2-1, with D possibly being TRBD1 or TRBD2 (5 bases each). V lost 0 bases, J lost 9 bases, and 12 bases lay in between. Germline V gene data show CDR1 as ENHRY and CDR2 as SYGVKD. The CDR3 has 14 amino acids. CDR3 nucleotides: TGTGCCATCAGTGAGTCGGGCGGTGGGGGTGAGCAGTTCTTC. Amino acids: CAISESGGGGEQFF.

The rearrangement uses TRBV6-1 and TRBJ2-1, with 10 bases identical to TRBD2. Germline V gene lookup returns CDR1 MNHNS and CDR2 SASEGT. V gave up 0 bases and J gave up 4 bases; unmatched junction bases: 0. This CDR3 comprises 15 residues. CDR3: CASSEASGGYNEQFF. In nucleotides, the CDR3 is TGTGCCAGCAGTGAAGCTAGCGGGGGGTACAATGAGCAGTTCTTC.

The V and J genes are TRBV5-1 and TRBJ2-5, with TRBD2 as a possible D gene (6 bases). Germline CDR1 reads SGHRS; CDR2 reads YFSETQ. The V end lost 3 bases, the J end lost 5 bases, and 11 bases lay between the germline ends. The CDR3 has 13 residues. The CDR3 region has the DNA TGCGCCAGCAGCTCCTCCCGGGGGGAGACCCAGTACTTC. Residues: CASSSSRGETQYF.

The chain has TRBV7-2 and TRBJ1-2; D not certain. V dropped 4 bases and J dropped 2 bases, with 17 bases sitting between them. CDR3 length equals 16 residues. Germline CDR1 and CDR2: SGHTA and FQGNSA. In nucleotides, the CDR3 is TGTGCCAGCAGCTGGTCGAGTCGGGCGGAGAACTATGGCTACACCTTC. Its protein product is CASSWSSRAENYGYTF.

The CDR3 is CASSPTVGGGYGYTF. CDR3 DNA: TGTGCCAGCAGCCCAACGGTCGGAGGGGGCTATGGCTACACCTTC. The rearrangement joins TRBV4-2 to TRBJ1-2, with a weak D call TRBD1 (6 bases). Trimming cost V 4 bases and J 4 bases, with 16 bases left between them. This CDR3 has 15 amino acids. The germline gives CDR1 LGHNA, CDR2 YNFKEQ.